What follows is one TCR beta chain and its context. Its antigen is unknown. Per-nucleotide qualities are absent, and no much larger clonotype sits a single base away. The germline ends are 15 bases apart after V is trimmed by 6 bases and J by 0 bases. From its cysteine to its phenylalanine, the CDR3 spans 16 amino acids. Only the CDR3 portion is preserved as DNA: 48 bases, with reading frame beginning at the first base. CDR1 and CDR2 are drawn from the germline V gene (reference sequence): LNHDA, SQIVND. Each PCR received spiked-in synthetic TCR analog templates so that absolute template abundance could be estimated from read counts. Using the immunoSEQ assay, TCRbeta CDR3 regions were amplified from genomic DNA with bias-controlled V and J gene primers. Sequencing of rearranged TCRbeta segments was performed at approximately 20X coverage. As for the original processing: Sequencing errors were corrected by clustering, and CDR3s were annotated against IMGT so that V, D and J genes could be assigned. Only productive TCRbeta rearrangements were used in downstream analyses, excluding out-of-frame or stop-codon sequences. Clonality was computed as one minus Shannon entropy normalized by the log of the number of unique productive sequences. Clones differing between time points or between blood and tumor were identified using Fisher's exact test with Benjamini-Hochberg correction, with an adjusted p below 0.01 applied as the threshold. TCRdb re-hosts the immuneACCESS table, in-frame sequences only. Its copies lack some clones; in the studies checked, an unresolved V gene accounts for under half of them, and the cause for the rest is not known. V, J and clone size are those of that table, while D and trimming were read from the DNA. For this sample the table gives roughly 41,000 clones, of which under 90% were detected only once. The biggest ten clones account for 18% of the sample.

The data stem from a study of PD-L1 blockade in urothelial cancer (dated 2017 in TCRdb). About the investigation overall: All patients started therapy around 2014 and received atezolizumab 1,200 mg intravenously every 3 weeks. Twenty-five of 29 patients were identified as males with urothelial cancer of bladder origin, and a prior smoking history was reported by 18 of 29 patients. Patients had an ECOG performance status of 0 or 1 and had received between 0 and 3 prior chemotherapy regimens. Blood samples were analyzed at two time points: 3 weeks after treatment start (second dose) and 6 weeks after treatment start. Blood samples gave a median of about 130,000 T cells and approximately 80,000 unique TCRs, with a median clonality of roughly 0.08. An exploratory multi-omic analysis was conducted of the somatic, immune and clinical correlates of response to PD-L1 blockade with atezolizumab in urothelial cancer. Pretreatment tumor samples, along with matched peripheral blood serially collected before and after atezolizumab treatment, were subjected to TCR sequencing. Progression-free survival longer than 6 months counted as durable clinical benefit, and TCR features were additionally tested against both progression-free and overall survival. Whole exome sequencing and RNA sequencing of pretreatment tumors were performed alongside TCR sequencing in the same patients. Durable clinical benefit was achieved by nine patients and was not achieved by 20 patients. Pretreatment blood TCR-seq was available for about 27 patients, at least one posttreatment blood collection was obtained for roughly 25 patients, and tumor TCR-seq was available for roughly 25 patients.

Results and caveats for the whole study, not just this receptor: At 3 weeks after the start of treatment, tumor-associated TCR clones in peripheral blood had expanded more in patients with durable benefit (n ≈ 20, p = 0.022). Small sample size (n of about 30) and many exploratory analyses mean the results are intended to be hypothesis-generating. A pretreatment peripheral blood TCR clonality below the median was linked to improved progression-free and overall survival.

A cohort of more than 25 patients with locally advanced or metastatic urothelial carcinoma, treated at Memorial Sloan Kettering on a trial protocol, was included. Peripheral blood mononuclear cells were collected pretreatment and during treatment, at between 1 and 8 total time points per patient. The Qiagen DNeasy Blood extraction kit was used to purify genomic DNA from total PBMCs and tumor samples. Collected pretreatment and during treatment, PBMCs were isolated and stored as previously described. Material: PBMCs, obtained around atezolizumab (anti-PD-L1) treatment. This TCR was sampled from a man aged 55 to 70 with urothelial cancer. The chain uses TRBV19 and TRBJ1-5, with the D gene uncertain. The DNA sequence is as follows: TGTGCCAGTAGGAGAGGGCCGGAATATAGCAATCAGCCCCAGCATTTT. Its coded protein is CASRRGPEYSNQPQHF.